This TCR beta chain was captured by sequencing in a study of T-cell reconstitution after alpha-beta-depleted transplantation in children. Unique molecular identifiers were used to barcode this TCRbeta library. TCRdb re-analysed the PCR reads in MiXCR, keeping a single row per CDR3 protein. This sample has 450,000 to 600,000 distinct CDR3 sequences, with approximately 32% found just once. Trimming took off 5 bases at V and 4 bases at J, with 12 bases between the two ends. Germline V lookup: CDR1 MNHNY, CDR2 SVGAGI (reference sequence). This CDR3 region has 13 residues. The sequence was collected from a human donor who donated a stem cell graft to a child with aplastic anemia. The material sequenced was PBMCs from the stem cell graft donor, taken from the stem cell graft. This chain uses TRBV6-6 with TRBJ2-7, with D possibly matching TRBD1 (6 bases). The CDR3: CASSAPRGYEQYF. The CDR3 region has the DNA TGTGCCAGCAGTGCCCCCAGGGGTTACGAGCAGTACTTC.